This TCR beta chain came from a study of chemoradiotherapy in HPV16-positive cancers. Background on the study: Functional T-cell assays on a couple of HPV16-positive patients' cells defined candidate HPV-specific clones and common TCR motifs. Study observations and caveats: Only a couple of HPV16-positive patients supplied the functional HPV-specificity definition.

The method was immunoSEQ multiplex PCR; TCRdb's version includes in-frame clones alone and lacks a portion of them. The sample has roughly 34,000 clones, about 85% seen once. Repeated repertoire sampling spanned the course of chemoradiotherapy. The CDR3 runs to 17 residues. The germline CDR1 and CDR2 sequences are LNHDA and SQIVND (reference sequence). V gave up 5 bases and J gave up 0 bases, with 14 bases separating them. Worth noting for this clone: Its antigen is not identified.

V gene TRBV19 combines with J gene TRBJ2-6; D remains unclear. The sequenced sample was blood, obtained from a patient who underwent chemoradiotherapy. The source of this sequence is a human donor with HPV-associated anogenital cancer. CDR3 residues: CASSVMGVSSGANVLTF. In DNA form, the CDR3 reads TGTGCCAGTAGTGTGATGGGCGTAAGCTCTGGGGCCAACGTCCTGACTTTC.